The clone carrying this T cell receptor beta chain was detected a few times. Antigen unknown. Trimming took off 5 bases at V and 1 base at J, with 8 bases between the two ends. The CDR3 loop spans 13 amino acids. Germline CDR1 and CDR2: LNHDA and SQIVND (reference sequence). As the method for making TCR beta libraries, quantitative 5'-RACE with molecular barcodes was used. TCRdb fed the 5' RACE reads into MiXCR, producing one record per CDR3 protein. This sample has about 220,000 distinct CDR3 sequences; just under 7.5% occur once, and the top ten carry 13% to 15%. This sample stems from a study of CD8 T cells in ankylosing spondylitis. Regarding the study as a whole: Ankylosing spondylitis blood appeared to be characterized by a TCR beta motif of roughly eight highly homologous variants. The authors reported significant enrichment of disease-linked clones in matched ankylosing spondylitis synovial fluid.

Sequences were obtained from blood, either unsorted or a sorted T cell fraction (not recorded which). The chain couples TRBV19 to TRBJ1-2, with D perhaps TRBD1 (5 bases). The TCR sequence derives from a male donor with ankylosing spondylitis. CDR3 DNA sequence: TGTGCCAGTAGTCCAGGGATTAACTATGGCTACACCTTC. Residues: CASSPGINYGYTF.